This T cell receptor beta chain came from a study of cytomegalovirus exposure and HLA in healthy donors. Points from the study as a whole: For cytomegalovirus status, the classifier reportedly gave diagnoses with high specificity and sensitivity.

The sample holds one count of this clone. What it binds is unknown. Per germline, CDR1 SEHNR and CDR2 FQNEAQ (reference sequence). V lost 6 bases, J lost 3 bases, and 4 bases stayed unmatched. The CDR3 is made up of 15 amino acids. TCRdb keeps only in-frame clones here, not all; method: immunoSEQ multiplex PCR. The data contain approximately 180,000 clones, 86% of them singletons. The sequenced material came from PBMCs. This TCR was sampled from a woman under 30 in good health and CMV-seronegative. The chain has TRBV7-9 and TRBJ1-6; 8 bases line up with TRBD1. DNA for the CDR3: TGTGCCAGCAGGGTCGGGACAGGCTATAATTCACCCCTCCACTTT. Translated, it gives CASRVGTGYNSPLHF.